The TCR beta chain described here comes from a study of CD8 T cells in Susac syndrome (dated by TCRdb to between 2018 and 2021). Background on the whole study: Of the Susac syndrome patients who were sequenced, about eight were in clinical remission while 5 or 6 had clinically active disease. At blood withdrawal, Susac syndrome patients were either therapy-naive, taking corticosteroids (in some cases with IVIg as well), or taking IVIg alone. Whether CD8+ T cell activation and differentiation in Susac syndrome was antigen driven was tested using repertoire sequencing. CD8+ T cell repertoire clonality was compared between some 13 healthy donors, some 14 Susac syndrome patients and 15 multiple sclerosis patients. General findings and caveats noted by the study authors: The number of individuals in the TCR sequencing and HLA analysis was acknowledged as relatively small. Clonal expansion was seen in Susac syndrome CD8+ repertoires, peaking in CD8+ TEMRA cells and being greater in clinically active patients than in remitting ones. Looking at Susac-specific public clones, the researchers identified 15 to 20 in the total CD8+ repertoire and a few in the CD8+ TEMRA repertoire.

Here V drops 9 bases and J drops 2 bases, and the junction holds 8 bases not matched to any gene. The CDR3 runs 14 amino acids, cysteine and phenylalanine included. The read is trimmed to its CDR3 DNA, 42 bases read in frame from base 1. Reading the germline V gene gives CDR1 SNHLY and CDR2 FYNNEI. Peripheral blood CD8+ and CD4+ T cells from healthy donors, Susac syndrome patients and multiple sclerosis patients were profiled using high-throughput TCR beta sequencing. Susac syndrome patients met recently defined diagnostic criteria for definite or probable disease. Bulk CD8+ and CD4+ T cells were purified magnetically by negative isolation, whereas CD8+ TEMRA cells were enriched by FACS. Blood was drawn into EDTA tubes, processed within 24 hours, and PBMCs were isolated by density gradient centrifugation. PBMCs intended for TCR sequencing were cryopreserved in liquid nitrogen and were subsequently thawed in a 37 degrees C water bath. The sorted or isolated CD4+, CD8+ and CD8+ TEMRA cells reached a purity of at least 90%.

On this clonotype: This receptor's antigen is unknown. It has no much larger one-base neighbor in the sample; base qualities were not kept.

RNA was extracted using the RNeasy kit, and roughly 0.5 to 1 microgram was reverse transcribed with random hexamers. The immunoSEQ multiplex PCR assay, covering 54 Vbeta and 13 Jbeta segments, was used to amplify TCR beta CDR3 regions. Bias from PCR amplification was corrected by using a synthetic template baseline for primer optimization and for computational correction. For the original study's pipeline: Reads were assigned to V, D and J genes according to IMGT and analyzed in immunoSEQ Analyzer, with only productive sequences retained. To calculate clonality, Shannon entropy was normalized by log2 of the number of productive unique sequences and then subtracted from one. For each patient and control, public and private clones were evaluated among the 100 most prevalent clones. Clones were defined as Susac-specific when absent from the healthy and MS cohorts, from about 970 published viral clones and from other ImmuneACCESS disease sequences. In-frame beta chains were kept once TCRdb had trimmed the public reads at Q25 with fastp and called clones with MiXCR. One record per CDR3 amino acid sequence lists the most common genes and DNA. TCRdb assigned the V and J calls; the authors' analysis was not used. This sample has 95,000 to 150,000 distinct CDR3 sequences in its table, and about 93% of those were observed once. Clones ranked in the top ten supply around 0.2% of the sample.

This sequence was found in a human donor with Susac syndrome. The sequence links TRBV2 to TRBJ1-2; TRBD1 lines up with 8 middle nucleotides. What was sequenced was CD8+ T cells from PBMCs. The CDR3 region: CARLNRGRNYGYTF. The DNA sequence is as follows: TGTGCCAGGCTGAACAGGGGGAGAAACTATGGCTACACCTTC.